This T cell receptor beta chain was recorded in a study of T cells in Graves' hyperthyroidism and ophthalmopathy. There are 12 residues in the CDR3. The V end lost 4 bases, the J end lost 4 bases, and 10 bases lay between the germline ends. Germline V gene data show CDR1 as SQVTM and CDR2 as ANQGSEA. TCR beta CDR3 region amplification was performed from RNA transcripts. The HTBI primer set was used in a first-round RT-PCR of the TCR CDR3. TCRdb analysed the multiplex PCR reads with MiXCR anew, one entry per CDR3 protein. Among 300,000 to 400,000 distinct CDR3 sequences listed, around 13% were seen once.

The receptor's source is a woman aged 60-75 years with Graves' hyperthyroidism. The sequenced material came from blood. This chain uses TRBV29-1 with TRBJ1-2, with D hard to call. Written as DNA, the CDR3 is TGCAGCGTTGTGGACCCCGGCTATGGCTACACCTTC. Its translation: CSVVDPGYGYTF.